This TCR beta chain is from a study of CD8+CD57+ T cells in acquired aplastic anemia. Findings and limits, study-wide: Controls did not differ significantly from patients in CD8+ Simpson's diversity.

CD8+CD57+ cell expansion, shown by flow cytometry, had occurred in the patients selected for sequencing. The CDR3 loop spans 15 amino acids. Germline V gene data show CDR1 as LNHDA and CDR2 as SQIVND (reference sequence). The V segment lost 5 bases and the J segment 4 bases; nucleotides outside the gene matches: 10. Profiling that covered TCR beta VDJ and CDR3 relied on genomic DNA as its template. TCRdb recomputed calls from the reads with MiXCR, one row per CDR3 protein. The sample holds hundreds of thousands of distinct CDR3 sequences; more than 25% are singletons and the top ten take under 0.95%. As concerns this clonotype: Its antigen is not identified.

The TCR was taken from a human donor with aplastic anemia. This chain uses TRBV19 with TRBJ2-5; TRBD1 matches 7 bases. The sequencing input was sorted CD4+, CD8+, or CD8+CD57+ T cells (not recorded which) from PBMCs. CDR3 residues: CASSVDRQRAETQYF. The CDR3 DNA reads TGTGCCAGTAGTGTGGACAGGCAAAGGGCAGAGACCCAGTACTTC. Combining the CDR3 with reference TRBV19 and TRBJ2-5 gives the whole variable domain DGGITQSPKYLFRKEGQNVTLSCEQNLNHDAMYWYRQDPGQGLRLIYYSQIVNDFQKGDIAEGYSVSREKKESFPLTVTSAQKNPTAFYLCASSVDRQRAETQYFGPGTRLLVL.